One and the same sample provided the 30 T cell receptor beta chains below, sequenced in a study of cytomegalovirus exposure and HLA in healthy donors. This PCR relied on a set of 60 Vbeta primers and 13 Jbeta primers. Data came from immunoSEQ multiplex PCR; TCRdb stores just in-frame clones and leaves some out. Among under 70,000 clones listed, 70% to 80% were seen once. Source material: PBMCs. The receptors come from a woman in her fifties or sixties in good health and CMV-seropositive.

This clone appeared a few times. The rearrangement uses TRBV19 and TRBJ2-1; D not certain. Between the trimmed V and J ends, which lost 4 bases and 2 bases, there was a span of 3 bases. CDR1 is LNHDA, CDR2 SQIVND, per germline (reference sequence). This CDR3 comprises 12 residues. CDR3 loop: CASSTPYNEQFF. The DNA of the CDR3 is TGTGCCAGTAGTACTCCCTACAATGAGCAGTTCTTC.

In its sample, this clone was seen once. The J gene is TRBJ1-1, the V gene TRBV7-2; D unresolved. The germline V and J ends were trimmed by 1 base and 5 bases, with 8 bases remaining between them. Germline V gene sequence: CDR1 SGHTA, CDR2 FQGNSA. This CDR3 is built from 13 residues. CDR3 DNA sequence: TGTGCCAGCAGCTTAGTACTGTTTACTGAAGCTTTCTTT. It specifies CASSLVLFTEAFF.

V gene TRBV14 combines with J gene TRBJ2-7, with a possible D match to TRBD1 (7 bases). CDR1 SGHDN and CDR2 FVKESK come from the germline V gene. This CDR3 has 15 amino acids. Between the trimmed V and J ends, which lost 4 bases and 7 bases, there was a span of 20 bases. This CDR3 reads CASSPWGAGGNEQYF. DNA for the CDR3: TGTGCCAGCAGCCCCTGGGGGGCAGGGGGAAATGAGCAGTACTTC.

The chain joins TRBV11-1 to TRBJ1-1; possibly TRBD1 for D (5 bases). V was clipped by 1 base and J by 6 bases, with 18 bases between them. CDR3 length equals 16 residues. Germline lookup yields CDR1 SGHAT and CDR2 FQDESV (reference sequence). CDR3 residues: CASSLDRRRQTPEAFF. In DNA form, the CDR3 reads TGTGCCAGCAGCTTAGATAGGCGGCGACAGACCCCTGAAGCTTTCTTT.

This clone has a single count. The chain is built from TRBV11-2 and TRBJ2-3; 7 bases are shared with TRBD2. This CDR3 has 17 amino acids. The germline CDR1 and CDR2 sequences are SGHAT and FQNNGV. V lost 5 bases to trimming and J lost 3 bases; unmatched junction nucleotides: 14. The CDR3 nucleotides read TGTGCCAGCAGCCCCGGGGGGTTACAGAAAGATACAGATACGCAGTATTTT. It translates to CASSPGGLQKDTDTQYF.

This clone turned up a few times. This chain joins TRBV9 and TRBJ1-6; no clear D gene. CDR3 size: 14 residues. The germline V gene encodes CDR1 SGDLS and CDR2 YYNGEE. V was cut by 5 bases and J by 0 bases, with 6 bases left in between. The CDR3 here is CASSEISYNSPLHF. CDR3 coding DNA: TGTGCCAGCAGTGAGATCTCCTATAATTCACCCCTCCACTTT.

This chain links TRBV15 with TRBJ2-1; TRBD2 matches 7 bases. The CDR3 is 13 residues long. Germline loops: CDR1 LNHNV, CDR2 YYDKDF (reference sequence). CDR3 amino acids: CGTRTGMSDEQFF. Written as DNA, the CDR3 is TGTGGGACTAGGACTGGGATGAGTGATGAGCAGTTCTTC.

The rearrangement uses TRBV6-5 and TRBJ1-1, with 7 positions matching TRBD1. This CDR3 has 15 amino acids. After removal of 6 bases from V and 0 bases from J, the junction contained 7 bases not matched to a gene. Germline V lookup: CDR1 MNHEY, CDR2 SVGAGI. The chain's CDR3 is CASRWDSKMNTEAFF. CDR3 DNA sequence: TGTGCCAGCAGATGGGACAGCAAAATGAACACTGAAGCTTTCTTT.

This chain links TRBV28 with TRBJ2-1; 7 nucleotides line up with TRBD2. Germline trimming cut 5 bases from V and 8 bases from J; bases unmatched to any gene: 12. CDR1 is MDHEN and CDR2 is SYDVKM in the germline V gene. The CDR3 is 15 amino acids. CDR3: CASSPLYGTNDEQFF. CDR3 coding DNA: TGTGCCAGCAGTCCACTCTATGGGACTAACGATGAGCAGTTCTTC.

The V and J genes are TRBV27 and TRBJ1-2; D remains unclear. The CDR3 spans 16 residues. Trimming took 11 bases from V and 4 from J, leaving 26 bases between them. Germline CDR1 reads MNHEY; CDR2 reads SMNVEV (reference sequence). The CDR3 DNA reads as TGTGCCGCCCTCCTTACGAAGTTCCCGGGGATCTATGGCTACACCTTC. It codes for CAALLTKFPGIYGYTF.

This clone occurred a few times. The chain uses TRBV6-5 and TRBJ2-7; possibly TRBD1 for D (6 bases). Trimming cost V 4 bases and J 5 bases, with 15 bases left between them. Germline V CDR1 and CDR2: MNHEY, SVGAGI. The CDR3 covers 14 residues. The CDR3 coding sequence is TGTGCCAGCAGTTTAAACAGGGCACTAAACGAGCAGTACTTC. Translation gives CASSLNRALNEQYF.

The V call is TRBV10-3, the J call TRBJ1-2, with a tentative D call TRBD1 (6 bases). The CDR3 loop spans 14 amino acids. V gave up 0 bases and J gave up 4 bases, with 9 bases separating them. Germline V gene lookup returns CDR1 ENHRY and CDR2 SYGVKD. The CDR3 region is CAISESGQSYGYTF. In DNA form, the CDR3 reads TGTGCCATCAGTGAGTCAGGACAGTCCTATGGCTACACCTTC.

V is TRBV2 and J is TRBJ1-2, with D possibly being TRBD1 (5 bases). CDR3 length: 13 residues. V lost 3 bases and J 7 bases, leaving 12 bases between the germline ends. Germline CDR1 and CDR2: SNHLY and FYNNEI. This chain's CDR3 is CASSDSAGFGYTF. The CDR3 coding sequence is TGTGCCAGCAGTGATTCGGCAGGGTTTGGCTACACCTTC.

This sequence joins TRBV6-1 and TRBJ2-7, with no clear D. CDR1 and CDR2 (germline): MNHNS, SASEGT. The V end lost 3 bases, the J end lost 0 bases, and 6 bases lay between the germline ends. The CDR3 totals 13 residues. CDR3 DNA: TGTGCCAGCAGTGAGTATAGCTCCTACGAGCAGTACTTC. This sequence encodes CASSEYSSYEQYF.

This clone has just a few counts. Only one base separates this from a far larger clonotype, so it likely reflects a read error. This rearrangement joins TRBV5-1 to TRBJ2-7, with 7 bases lining up with TRBD1. Per the germline V gene, CDR1 is SGHRS and CDR2 is YFSETQ. The CDR3 length is 14 residues. Here the CDR3 DNA reads TGCGCCCGCAGCTGGACAGGATTCTCCTACGAGCAGTACTTC. Encoded protein: CARSWTGFSYEQYF.

The rearrangement joins TRBV7-2 to TRBJ2-5; unclear D gene. Germline assignment: CDR1 SGHTA and CDR2 FQGNSA. The V and J ends lost 5 bases and 5 bases respectively, with 18 bases between them. The CDR3 spans 15 residues. The CDR3 protein is CASSHLLDFGETQYF. CDR3 coding DNA: TGTGCCAGCAGCCACCTCTTAGACTTCGGCGAGACCCAGTACTTC.

The chain recombines TRBV30 with TRBJ1-4; 9 nucleotides agree with TRBD1. The CDR3 sequence is 12 residues long. Germline values: CDR1 GTSNPN, CDR2 SVGIG (reference sequence). CDR3 bases: TGTGGGGGGGGACAGGGTCACGAAAAACTGTTTTTT. Its protein product is CGGGQGHEKLFF.

Concerning this clone: The identical CDR3 is also encoded by other nucleotide sequences in the sample. CDR3 nucleotide sequence: TGCAGCGTTAAGGGACTAGCGGGCCAAGAGACCCAGTACTTC. Protein sequence: CSVKGLAGQETQYF. The chain links TRBV29-1 to TRBJ2-5; TRBD2 matches 12 bases. Germline trimming cut 5 bases from V and 1 base from J; bases unmatched to any gene: 2. The CDR3 sequence is 14 residues long. CDR1 SQVTM and CDR2 ANQGSEA come from the germline V gene.

This clone was picked up one time. This chain joins TRBV6-5 and TRBJ2-2; tentative D call: TRBD2 (6 bases). The V gene's germline CDR1 is MNHEY and CDR2 SVGAGI. The ends were cut back, 1 base at V and 6 bases at J, with 12 bases in the middle. CDR3 length: 15 amino acids. The CDR3 spells CASSYYLTGAGELFF. As DNA, the CDR3 is TGTGCCAGCAGTTACTATTTGACGGGGGCCGGGGAGCTGTTTTTT.

This chain connects TRBV7-9 to TRBJ2-2; maybe TRBD1 (5 bases). V was trimmed by 11 bases and J by 0 bases, leaving 16 bases between them. This CDR3 comprises 15 residues. Germline CDR1 SEHNR, CDR2 FQNEAQ (reference sequence). The DNA of the CDR3 is TGTGCCCCCCAAATTGGGGCAACGAACACCGGGGAGCTGTTTTTT. It is translated as CAPQIGATNTGELFF.

The chain couples TRBV15 to TRBJ1-1; the D is unclear. Per the germline V gene, CDR1 is LNHNV and CDR2 is YYDKDF (reference sequence). The ends were cut back, 5 bases at V and 2 bases at J, with 9 bases in the middle. The CDR3 covers 13 residues. DNA of the CDR3: TGTGCCACCAGCTCCGCGGAAAACACTGAAGCTTTCTTT. This codes for CATSSAENTEAFF.

This chain joins TRBV5-8 and TRBJ2-5; 12 nucleotides agree with TRBD1. V shed 3 bases and J 4 bases; nucleotides not matched to a gene: 4. The germline V gene has CDR1 SGHTS and CDR2 YDEGEE. The CDR3 totals 15 residues. CDR3 sequence (DNA): TGTGCCAGCAGCTCCGGGACAGGGGGCCTAGAGACCCAGTACTTC. Translating it yields CASSSGTGGLETQYF.

The chain is built from TRBV9 and TRBJ2-7, with TRBD1 identical over 11 bases. V gave up 4 bases and J gave up 8 bases; unmatched junction bases: 11. The germline CDR1 and CDR2 sequences are SGDLS and YYNGEE. This CDR3 spans 15 amino acids. The CDR3 spells CASSPRPGQGVKQYF. The CDR3 bases are TGTGCCAGCAGCCCTCGCCCGGGACAGGGGGTTAAGCAGTACTTC.

In this sample, this clone turned up once. The chain employs TRBV1 and TRBJ2-5; the D call of TRBD2 is as the table states it, not checked on the DNA. TRBV1 is reported as a pseudogene. This CDR3 is built from 19 residues. As DNA, the CDR3 is TGCACCAGCAGCCCTTTAGCGGGGCCCAAACGTAAGAGTGTAGAGACCCAGTACTTC. It codes for CTSSPLAGPKRKSVETQYF.

The chain joins TRBV11-1 to TRBJ1-1; maybe TRBD1 (5 bases). The length of the CDR3 is 15 residues. The V gene's germline CDR1 is SGHAT and CDR2 FQDESV (reference sequence). Between the trimmed V and J ends, which lost 5 bases and 5 bases, there was a span of 18 bases. The CDR3 sequence: CASSDPLRGRTEAFF. The CDR3 DNA sequence: TGTGCCAGCAGCGACCCGCTCCGGGGGAGGACTGAAGCTTTCTTT.

The chain employs TRBV27 and TRBJ1-2; 12 nucleotides line up with TRBD1. The CDR3 loop spans 18 amino acids. The germline gives CDR1 MNHEY, CDR2 SMNVEV (reference sequence). With 2 bases clipped from V and 3 bases from J, the junction kept 10 bases outside the gene matches. CDR3 DNA sequence: TGTGCCAGCAGTTTAAGTGGGTTCGGGACAGGGGGCTACTATGGCTACACCTTC. This translates into CASSLSGFGTGGYYGYTF.

The chain has TRBV14 and TRBJ2-5; TRBD1 agrees at 11 bases. The end of the DNA aligns better with TRBJ2-7, so the J call may be wrong. This CDR3 has 20 residues. CDR1 SGHDN and CDR2 FVKESK come from the germline V gene. The CDR3 region is CASSPSSLLLGTGGYYEQYF. The CDR3 DNA is TGTGCCAGCAGCCCAAGCTCCTTACTCTTGGGGACAGGGGGTTACTACGAGCAGTACTTC.

The V and J genes are TRBV7-2 and TRBJ2-2; 15 bases are shared with TRBD2. Per germline, CDR1 SGHTA and CDR2 FQGNSA. After removal of 5 bases from V and 5 bases from J, the junction contained 12 bases not matched to a gene. The CDR3 has 19 residues. CDR3 amino acids: CASSRPGLAGGPRTGELFF. CDR3 bases: TGTGCCAGCAGCCGACCAGGACTAGCGGGGGGGCCACGGACCGGGGAGCTGTTTTTT.

This chain uses TRBV13 with TRBJ2-1; 7 nucleotides align to TRBD1. V gave up 9 bases and J gave up 5 bases; unmatched junction bases: 7. From germline, CDR1 is PRHDT and CDR2 FYEKMQ (reference sequence). The CDR3 loop spans 13 amino acids. CDR3 residues: CASTGARNNEQFF. Written as DNA, the CDR3 is TGTGCCAGTACAGGGGCTCGGAACAATGAGCAGTTCTTC. The full variable domain, with the rest looked up from reference TRBV13 and TRBJ2-1, is AAGVIQSPRHLIKEKRETATLKCYPIPRHDTVYWYQQGPGQDPQFLISFYEKMQSDKGSIPDRFSAQQFSDYHSELNMSSLELGDSALYFCASTGARNNEQFFGPGTRLTVL.

The J gene is TRBJ1-2, the V gene TRBV6-5, with 7 bases aligning to TRBD1. The CDR3 loop spans 13 amino acids. Germline-derived CDR1 and CDR2 are MNHEY and SVGAGI. V shed 6 bases, J shed 4 bases, and the junction held 5 bases outside the gene matches. CDR3 residues: CASRIGQAYGYTF. For the CDR3, the DNA is TGTGCCAGCAGGATCGGACAGGCCTATGGCTACACCTTC.